The sequence of this TCR beta chain was determined in a study of neoadjuvant anti-PD-1 for oral cavity cancer. The wider study: Non-progressing patients received a fourth nivolumab dose near day 43, then surgery on days 50-56.

Six replicates per PBMC sample, mostly from 480 ng of genomic DNA. The repertoire was sequenced with immunoSEQ multiplex PCR; TCRdb's copy has only in-frame clones and lacks some. The sample lists approximately 17,000 clones, around two thirds seen once, with about 2.6% in the top ten. The CDR3 has 11 residues. Germline V lookup: CDR1 MNHNS, CDR2 SASEGT. The germline V and J ends were trimmed by 6 bases and 1 base, with 3 bases remaining between them. Specimen: PBMCs, collected before nivolumab (anti-PD-1) treatment. This sequence originates from a person aged 35-79 years with oral cavity squamous cell carcinoma. The genes are TRBV6-1 and TRBJ1-1; D unresolved. The CDR3 DNA sequence: TGTGCCAGCAGCCCGAACACTGAAGCTTTCTTT. Its translation is CASSPNTEAFF.